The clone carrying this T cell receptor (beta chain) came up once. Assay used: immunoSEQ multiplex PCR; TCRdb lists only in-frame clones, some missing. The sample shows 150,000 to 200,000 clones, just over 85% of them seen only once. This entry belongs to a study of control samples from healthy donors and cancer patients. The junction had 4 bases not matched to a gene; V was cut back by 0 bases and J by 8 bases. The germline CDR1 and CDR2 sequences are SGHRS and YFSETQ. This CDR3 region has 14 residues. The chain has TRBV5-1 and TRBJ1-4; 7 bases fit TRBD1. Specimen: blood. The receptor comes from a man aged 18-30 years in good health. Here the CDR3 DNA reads TGCGCCAGCAGCTTGGAGACAGGGAAAGAAAAACTGTTTTTT. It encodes CASSLETGKEKLFF.